This T cell receptor (beta chain) was recorded in a study of blood T cell repertoires in COVID-19. Study in general: PBMCs, B-cell-depleted T cells, or T cells were the source of the cDNA or gDNA that made up the material.

Original methodology: Cell counts per sample came from amplifying reference gene primers. Produced via immunoSEQ multiplex PCR; TCRdb's table is partial and in-frame only. Clonal size and the V and J genes are those of that table, whereas D and trimming came from the DNA. The data contain fewer than 200,000 clones, approximately 82% of them singletons. V dropped 7 bases and J dropped 2 bases, with 18 bases sitting between them. This CDR3 region has 17 residues. Per germline, CDR1 MDHEN and CDR2 SYDVKM. The origin of this receptor is a woman in her seventies who had recovered from COVID-19. The source material was peripheral blood. V gene TRBV28 combines with J gene TRBJ1-6; D ambiguous. The DNA of the CDR3 is TGTGCCAGCACCCTGGGCCGGATACTCGCCTATAATTCACCCCTCCACTTT. Its protein product is CASTLGRILAYNSPLHF.